Each of the 10 T cell receptor beta chains below was sequenced from the same sample in a study of cytomegalovirus exposure and HLA in healthy donors. PCR involved 60 Vbeta and 13 Jbeta primers. This table comes from immunoSEQ multiplex PCR, and its TCRdb copy is limited to in-frame clones, with some not included. The sample consists of roughly 110,000 clones, roughly 80% of them appearing once. Sequenced sample: PBMCs. Receptors originate from a man under 40 in good health and CMV-seronegative.

This chain connects TRBV15 to TRBJ2-3, with no clear D. V was shortened by 6 bases and J by 4 bases, with 17 bases between the two germline ends. CDR3 size: 15 residues. Germline assignment: CDR1 LNHNV and CDR2 YYDKDF (reference sequence). The CDR3 region is CATSYLDGRPDTQYF. The DNA for the CDR3 is TGTGCCACCAGTTATCTAGACGGTCGCCCAGATACGCAGTATTTT.

This chain uses TRBV5-1 with TRBJ2-5; D is perhaps TRBD2 (6 bases). The CDR3 is 14 amino acids. Germline V gives CDR1 SGHRS, CDR2 YFSETQ. Trimming removed 4 bases from V and 5 bases from J, with 15 bases in between. The CDR3 loop is CASSIGTAGETQYF. The CDR3 DNA reads as TGCGCCAGCAGCATCGGGACTGCGGGGGAGACCCAGTACTTC.

This chain uses TRBV27 with TRBJ2-7; D unresolved. This CDR3 contains 11 residues. From germline, CDR1 is MNHEY and CDR2 SMNVEV (reference sequence). Deletions cut 5 bases from V and 5 bases from J, with 7 bases between. CDR3 DNA: TGTGCCAGCAGTCTGTATAACGAGCAGTACTTC. Residues: CASSLYNEQYF.

V usage is TRBV7-2 and J usage is TRBJ2-5, with TRBD1 matching over 8 bases. CDR3 size: 15 residues. V shed 4 bases, J shed 5 bases, and the junction held 9 bases outside the gene matches. The V gene's germline CDR1 is SGHTA and CDR2 FQGNSA. The CDR3 DNA reads as TGTGCCAGCAGCTCCCCGGGACAGGCCAGCGAGACCCAGTACTTC. This gives the protein CASSSPGQASETQYF.

The chain is built from TRBV29-1 and TRBJ1-1, with 8 nucleotides matching TRBD1. V was clipped by 6 bases and J by 1 base; unmatched bases: 10. CDR3 length equals 15 residues. CDR1 SQVTM and CDR2 ANQGSEA come from the germline V gene. The CDR3 loop is CSVAGTGRGNTEAFF. CDR3 DNA sequence: TGCAGCGTGGCCGGGACAGGCAGGGGGAACACTGAAGCTTTCTTT. Complete variable domain (other parts from reference TRBV29-1 and TRBJ1-1): SAVISQKPSRDICQRGTSLTIQCQVDSQVTMMFWYRQQPGQSLTLIATANQGSEATYESGFVIDKFPISRPNLTFSTLTVSNMSPEDSSIYLCSVAGTGRGNTEAFFGQGTRLTVV.

The rearrangement links TRBV9 to TRBJ2-1; D perhaps matches TRBD1 (5 bases). CDR3 length: 15 amino acids. Germline CDR1 reads SGDLS; CDR2 reads YYNGEE. Between the trimmed V and J ends, which lost 3 bases and 6 bases, there was a span of 16 bases. This CDR3 is CASSAWTRSGNEQFF. The CDR3 DNA is TGTGCCAGCAGCGCGTGGACACGAAGTGGCAATGAGCAGTTCTTC.

The gene calls are TRBV6-4 and TRBJ2-1, with 11 bases fitting TRBD2. The V and J ends lost 4 bases and 8 bases, in that order; junction bases with no gene match: 7. Germline CDR1 MRHNA, CDR2 SNTAGT. The CDR3 length is 15 residues. CDR3 in amino acids: CASSVLAGGRDEQFF. The DNA for the CDR3 is TGTGCCAGCAGTGTGCTAGCGGGAGGCCGAGATGAGCAGTTCTTC.

This chain links TRBV10-3 with TRBJ2-5, with D possibly being TRBD2 (6 bases). With 2 bases removed from V and 4 bases from J, the gap between germline ends came to 14 bases. The CDR3 extends over 15 amino acids. Germline V gives CDR1 ENHRY, CDR2 SYGVKD. Here the CDR3 reads CAISEPTSSGETQYF. The CDR3 region has the DNA TGTGCCATCAGTGAGCCGACTAGTAGCGGAGAGACCCAGTACTTC.

This chain joins TRBV2 and TRBJ1-2; 7 bases align to TRBD1. J was trimmed by 6 bases and V by 6 bases; bases with no gene match: 10. Germline V gene sequence: CDR1 SNHLY, CDR2 FYNNEI. The CDR3 is 14 residues long. In DNA, the CDR3 is TGTGCCAGCAGGGGGGACAGCCGTAGGGATGGCTACACCTTC. Its translation is CASRGDSRRDGYTF. The full variable domain, in which reference TRBV2 and TRBJ1-2 provide the parts outside the CDR3, is EPEVTQTPSHQVTQMGQEVILRCVPISNHLYFYWYRQILGQKVEFLVSFYNNEISEKSEIFDDQFSVERPDGSNFTLKIRSTKLEDSAMYFCASRGDSRRDGYTFGSGTRLTVV.

This clone was recorded once. The gene calls are TRBV30 and TRBJ1-2, with a weak D call TRBD1 (5 bases). The CDR3 covers 17 residues. The V and J ends lost 4 bases and 2 bases respectively, with 23 bases between them. CDR1 GTSNPN and CDR2 SVGIG come from the germline V gene (reference sequence). CDR3 nucleotide sequence: TGTGCCTGGACCTCGAGACGGGGGTCCTCGGGGAACTATGGCTACACCTTC. Encoded protein: CAWTSRRGSSGNYGYTF. Full variable domain (missing parts from reference TRBV30 and TRBJ1-2): SQTIHQWPATLVQPVGSPLSLECTVEGTSNPNLYWYRQAAGRGLQLLFYSVGIGQISSEVPQNLSASRPQDRQFILSSKKLLLSDSGFYLCAWTSRRGSSGNYGYTFGSGTRLTVV.